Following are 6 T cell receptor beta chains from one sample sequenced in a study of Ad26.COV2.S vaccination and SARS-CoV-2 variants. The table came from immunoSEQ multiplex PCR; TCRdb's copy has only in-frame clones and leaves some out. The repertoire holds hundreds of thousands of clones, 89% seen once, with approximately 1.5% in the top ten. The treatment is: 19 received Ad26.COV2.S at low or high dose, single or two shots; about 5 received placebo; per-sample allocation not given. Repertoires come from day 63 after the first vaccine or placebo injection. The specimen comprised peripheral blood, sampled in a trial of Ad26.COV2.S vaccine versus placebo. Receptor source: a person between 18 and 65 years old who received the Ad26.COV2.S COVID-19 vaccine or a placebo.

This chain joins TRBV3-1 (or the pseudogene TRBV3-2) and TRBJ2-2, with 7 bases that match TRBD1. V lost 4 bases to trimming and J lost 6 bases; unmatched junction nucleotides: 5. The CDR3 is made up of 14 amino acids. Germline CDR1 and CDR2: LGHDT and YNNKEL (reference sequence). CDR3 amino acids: CASSREGASGELFF. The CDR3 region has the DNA TGTGCCAGCAGCCGAGAGGGGGCGTCCGGGGAGCTGTTTTTT.

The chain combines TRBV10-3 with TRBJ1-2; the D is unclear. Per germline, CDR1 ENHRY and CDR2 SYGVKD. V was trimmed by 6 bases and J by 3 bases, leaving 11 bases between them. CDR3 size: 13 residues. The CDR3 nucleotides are TGTGCCATCAGCCCGGTATACGACTATGGCTACACCTTC. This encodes CAISPVYDYGYTF.

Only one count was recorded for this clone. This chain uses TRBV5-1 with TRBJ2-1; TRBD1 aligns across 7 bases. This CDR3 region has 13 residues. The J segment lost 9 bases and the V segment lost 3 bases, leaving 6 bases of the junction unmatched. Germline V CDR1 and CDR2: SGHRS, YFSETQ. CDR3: CASSSGQAGEQFF. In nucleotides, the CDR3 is TGCGCCAGCAGCTCAGGACAGGCAGGTGAGCAGTTCTTC.

The CDR3 DNA reads TGCGCCAGCAGTGAGTCGATCGTAGCGGGAGGACCGGGAGAGACCCAGTACTTC. This gives the protein CASSESIVAGGPGETQYF. The chain joins TRBV10-2 to TRBJ2-5, with 10 bases aligning to TRBD2. CDR3 length: 18 amino acids. Germline V gene lookup returns CDR1 WSHSY and CDR2 SAAADI. With V trimmed by 0 bases and J by 4 bases, 11 bases remained unmatched.

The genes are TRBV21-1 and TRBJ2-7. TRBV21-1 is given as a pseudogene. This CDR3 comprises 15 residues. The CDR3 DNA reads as TGTGCCAGCACCCGGAACGTCATACCTACTTACGAGCAGTACTTC. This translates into CASTRNVIPTYEQYF.

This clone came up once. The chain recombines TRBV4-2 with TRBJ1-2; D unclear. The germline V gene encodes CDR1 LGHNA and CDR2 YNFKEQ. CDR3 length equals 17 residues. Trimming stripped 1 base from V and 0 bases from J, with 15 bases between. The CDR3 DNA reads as TGTGCCAGCAGCCAAGCAGGAGAATCCGCATCTAACTATGGCTACACCTTC. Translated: CASSQAGESASNYGYTF.